These 21 T cell receptor beta chains share one sample of origin, sequenced in a study of shared clonotypes between healthy human individuals. The data were produced by immunoSEQ multiplex PCR, yet TCRdb's version contains in-frame clones alone and is incomplete. The sample comprises 1,500,000 or so clones, approximately 98.5% of which are singletons, and around 0.33% rests with the top ten. Sequencing was carried out using naive CD4+ T cells sorted from blood. Subset denoted: CD45RA+ positively selected. Receptors were obtained from a man aged 30-40 years in good health.

This clone was observed a single time. This sequence joins TRBV27 and TRBJ1-5, with TRBD1 as a possible D gene (5 bases). Germline V CDR1 and CDR2: MNHEY, SMNVEV (reference sequence). Between the trimmed V and J ends, which lost 3 bases and 5 bases, there was a span of 11 bases. The CDR3 consists of 14 residues. CDR3 bases: TGTGCCAGCAGTTTTGCTGGACACGATCAGCCCCAGCATTTT. It translates to CASSFAGHDQPQHF.

The chain combines TRBV2 with TRBJ1-4; no clear D gene. The CDR3 covers 13 residues. Trimming cost V 8 bases and J 5 bases, with 12 bases left between them. The germline gives CDR1 SNHLY, CDR2 FYNNEI. The CDR3 DNA reads as TGTGCCAGCCAGAAGACGGGAAATGAAAAACTGTTTTTT. It translates to CASQKTGNEKLFF. The entire variable domain, with the rest obtained from reference TRBV2 and TRBJ1-4, is as follows: EPEVTQTPSHQVTQMGQEVILRCVPISNHLYFYWYRQILGQKVEFLVSFYNNEISEKSEIFDDQFSVERPDGSNFTLKIRSTKLEDSAMYFCASQKTGNEKLFFGSGTQLSVL.

This chain connects TRBV28 to TRBJ2-5; a weak D match, TRBD1 (6 bases). CDR1 is MDHEN and CDR2 is SYDVKM in the germline V gene. The CDR3 length is 13 residues. The V gene lost 5 bases and the J gene lost 2 bases, with 9 bases spanning the gap. The CDR3 DNA reads as TGTGCCAGCAGTACAGGGTCGCAAGAGACCCAGTACTTC. Its translation is CASSTGSQETQYF.

V gene TRBV5-1 combines with J gene TRBJ2-7; 7 nucleotides align to TRBD2. This CDR3 is built from 16 residues. Germline V gene sequence: CDR1 SGHRS, CDR2 YFSETQ. Trimming took 2 bases from V and 0 from J; bases not matched to a gene: 8. The CDR3 region has the DNA TGCGCCAGCAGCTTATCTAGCGGTTCGAGCTCCTACGAGCAGTACTTC. Its protein is CASSLSSGSSSYEQYF.

A note on this clone: In the same sample, other DNA sequences code for this CDR3. The rearrangement links TRBV18 to TRBJ2-3; 10 bases map to TRBD2. After removal of 3 bases from V and 4 bases from J, the junction contained 4 bases not matched to a gene. This CDR3 has 15 residues. The V gene's germline CDR1 is KGHSH and CDR2 LQKENI. This chain's CDR3 is CASSPPSGSADTQYF. CDR3 in DNA: TGTGCCAGCTCACCGCCTAGCGGGAGTGCAGATACGCAGTATTTT.

J is TRBJ2-7 and V is TRBV27; D perhaps matches TRBD2 (5 bases). The CDR3 loop spans 13 amino acids. The ends were cut back, 6 bases at V and 0 bases at J, with 9 bases in the middle. Per germline, CDR1 MNHEY and CDR2 SMNVEV (reference sequence). CDR3 bases: TGTGCCAGCAGCCGCGGGTCCTCCTACGAGCAGTACTTC. It specifies CASSRGSSYEQYF.

The chain has TRBV18 and TRBJ2-1; 7 nucleotides line up with TRBD1. J gave up 0 bases and V 2 bases, and 4 bases lay outside the gene matches. Looked up from germline, CDR1 is KGHSH and CDR2 is LQKENI. The length of the CDR3 is 16 residues. The CDR3 DNA follows: TGTGCCAGCTCACCAACACAGGGGACCTCCTACAATGAGCAGTTCTTC. Encoded protein: CASSPTQGTSYNEQFF.

Only one count was recorded for this clone. Within the sample, other DNA sequences also encode this same CDR3. This chain connects TRBV28 to TRBJ2-7; 8 nucleotides line up with TRBD1. Germline V CDR1 and CDR2: MDHEN, SYDVKM. There are 15 residues in the CDR3. The V gene end was trimmed by 4 bases and the J gene end by 2 bases; junction bases not matched to a gene: 7. CDR3 nucleotides: TGTGCCAGCAGTTCCGTTGGACAGGGAGCCTACGAGCAGTACTTC. This sequence encodes CASSSVGQGAYEQYF.

The rearrangement uses TRBV6-1 and TRBJ2-7, with 9 bases aligning to TRBD1. Germline lookup yields CDR1 MNHNS and CDR2 SASEGT. The CDR3 is 16 residues long. With 3 bases clipped from V and 2 bases from J, the junction kept 8 bases outside the gene matches. The CDR3 spells CASSDWGWTGAYEQYF. CDR3 DNA sequence: TGTGCCAGCAGTGATTGGGGTTGGACAGGGGCCTACGAGCAGTACTTC.

Notes on this clone: Other DNA sequences in this sample translate to the same CDR3. This sequence joins TRBV6-1 and TRBJ2-7; weak D call: TRBD1 (5 bases). Looked up from germline, CDR1 is MNHNS and CDR2 is SASEGT. Trimming cost V 2 bases and J 4 bases, with 9 bases left between them. This CDR3 comprises 13 residues. The CDR3 loop reads CASSERQFYEQYF. The CDR3 region has the DNA TGTGCCAGCAGTGAACGACAGTTTTACGAGCAGTACTTC.

V gene TRBV18 combines with J gene TRBJ2-1, with 14 bases that match TRBD2. The CDR3 runs 16 residues. Losses at the gene ends were 4 bases for V and 7 bases for J; bases not matched to a gene: 6. Germline V CDR1 and CDR2: KGHSH, LQKENI. CDR3 bases: TGTGCCAGCTCACGCCCCGGGACTAGCGGGAGAAATGAGCAGTTCTTC. The encoded protein is CASSRPGTSGRNEQFF.

The chain has TRBV28 and TRBJ1-2; TRBD1 aligns across 11 bases. Germline values: CDR1 MDHEN, CDR2 SYDVKM. V dropped 5 bases and J dropped 5; count of bases not matched to a gene: 10. The CDR3 is 16 amino acids. CDR3: CASSPDRGPSFYGYTF. DNA of the CDR3: TGTGCCAGCAGTCCGGACAGGGGGCCCTCATTTTATGGCTACACCTTC.

In its sample, this clone was seen a few times. The V and J genes are TRBV2 and TRBJ1-2, with D possibly being TRBD1 (5 bases). The V end lost 2 bases, the J end lost 5 bases, and 12 bases lay between the germline ends. The length of the CDR3 is 14 residues. Germline V gene sequence: CDR1 SNHLY, CDR2 FYNNEI. CDR3 region: CASSELRDGYGYTF. CDR3 coding DNA: TGTGCCAGCAGTGAATTGAGGGACGGATATGGCTACACCTTC.

V is TRBV15 and J is TRBJ1-5; maybe TRBD1 (6 bases). The length of the CDR3 is 15 residues. V shed 5 bases and J shed 0 bases, with 11 bases lying between them. From germline, CDR1 is LNHNV and CDR2 YYDKDF (reference sequence). The CDR3 reads CATSGYRVSNQPQHF. In DNA, the CDR3 is TGTGCCACCAGCGGCTACAGGGTTAGCAATCAGCCCCAGCATTTT.

The chain links TRBV13 to TRBJ1-3, with a weak D call TRBD1 (6 bases). The length of the CDR3 is 16 residues. The V end lost 1 base, the J end lost 4 bases, and 14 bases lay between the germline ends. Germline loops: CDR1 PRHDT, CDR2 FYEKMQ (reference sequence). The CDR3 nucleotides read TGTGCCAGCAGCTTAGCTCCGACAGGATCGGGAAACACCATATATTTT. This gives the protein CASSLAPTGSGNTIYF.

The chain carries TRBV11-2 and TRBJ1-5, with D perhaps TRBD1 (5 bases). Trimming removed 5 bases from V and 9 bases from J, with 23 bases in between. CDR1 and CDR2 from the germline V gene are SGHAT and FQNNGV. The CDR3 has 16 residues. The CDR3 nucleotides read TGTGCCAGCAGCCCAGGGATGGGTGTAACACTCGGGCCCCAGCATTTT. Protein: CASSPGMGVTLGPQHF. The whole variable domain, filled in from reference TRBV11-2 and TRBJ1-5, reads EAGVAQSPRYKIIEKRQSVAFWCNPISGHATLYWYQQILGQGPKLLIQFQNNGVVDDSQLPKDRFSAERLKGVDSTLKIQPAKLEDSAVYLCASSPGMGVTLGPQHFGDGTRLSIL.

The chain is built from TRBV2 and TRBJ2-7; 10 positions match TRBD2. The V gene end was trimmed by 8 bases and the J gene end by 4 bases; junction bases not matched to a gene: 5. The V gene's germline CDR1 is SNHLY and CDR2 FYNNEI. CDR3 length equals 13 residues. The CDR3 loop is CASLGLAAYEQYF. CDR3 coding DNA: TGTGCCAGCCTAGGACTAGCGGCATACGAGCAGTACTTC.

The V gene is TRBV9, the J gene TRBJ2-5; TRBD2 matches at 11 bases. The germline CDR1 and CDR2 sequences are SGDLS and YYNGEE. Germline trimming cut 0 bases from V and 5 bases from J; bases unmatched to any gene: 6. The CDR3 covers 16 residues. CDR3 protein: CASSVVDSGRVETQYF. CDR3 DNA sequence: TGTGCCAGCAGCGTAGTAGATAGCGGGAGGGTTGAGACCCAGTACTTC.

V gene TRBV5-1 combines with J gene TRBJ2-7; D might be TRBD1 or TRBD2, each matching 5 bases. The V and J ends lost 1 base and 5 bases respectively, with 19 bases between them. Germline CDR1 reads SGHRS; CDR2 reads YFSETQ. This CDR3 region has 16 residues. In DNA form, the CDR3 reads TGCGCCAGCAGCTTGACGGCCGGGACCCTGGACCACGAGCAGTACTTC. This gives the protein CASSLTAGTLDHEQYF. Complete variable domain (other parts from reference TRBV5-1 and TRBJ2-7): KAGVTQTPRYLIKTRGQQVTLSCSPISGHRSVSWYQQTPGQGLQFLFEYFSETQRNKGNFPGRFSGRQFSNSRSEMNVSTLELGDSALYLCASSLTAGTLDHEQYFGPGTRLTVT.

This clone was seen a single time. The chain recombines TRBV18 with TRBJ2-6; weak D call: TRBD2 (6 bases). The CDR3 length is 17 residues. CDR1 KGHSH and CDR2 LQKENI come from the germline V gene. V lost 5 bases and J lost 0, with 14 bases in between. The DNA for the CDR3 is TGTGCCAGCTCATTCACGGGGGTGTTCTCTGGGGCCAACGTCCTGACTTTC. This translates into CASSFTGVFSGANVLTF.

V is TRBV29-1 and J is TRBJ1-2; TRBD1 might be the D (6 bases). Trimming pared 4 bases from V and 9 bases from J, leaving 12 bases between. CDR1 and CDR2 (germline): SQVTM, ANQGSEA. The CDR3 totals 11 residues. The CDR3, as DNA: TGCAGCGTTGGGGGGGGCAGCAGCTACACCTTC. It specifies CSVGGGSSYTF. The whole variable domain, filled in from reference TRBV29-1 and TRBJ1-2, reads SAVISQKPSRDICQRGTSLTIQCQVDSQVTMMFWYRQQPGQSLTLIATANQGSEATYESGFVIDKFPISRPNLTFSTLTVSNMSPEDSSIYLCSVGGGSSYTFGSGTRLTVV.